This TCR beta chain was recorded in a study of spatial heterogeneity in lung cancer. Study-wide background: There were, on average, more than nine raw-read appearances for each unique TCR and UMI combination. The study, taken as a whole, reports: The number of expanded tumor alpha and beta chains correlated with mutation number. Among tumor T cells, estimated coverage was about 7% for alpha chains and roughly 13% for beta chains.

Time point indicated: sample taken at primary tumor resection. The sequenced material consisted of unsorted whole RNA from tumor, nontumor lung or frozen PBMC. Each TCR cDNA molecule carried a unique molecular identifier. Using its own MiXCR run on the 5' RACE reads, TCRdb lists one record per CDR3 protein. The table includes a few thousand distinct CDR3 sequences, more than 7.5% detected once. Trimming shortened V by 6 bases and J by 6 bases, and 22 bases separated the two germline ends. Germline CDR1 is SGDLS and CDR2 is YYNGEE. CDR3 length: 15 amino acids. By share of the sample, this clonotype is medium-sized. Its antigen is not identified.

This receptor was taken from a female donor with early-stage non-small cell lung cancer. V usage is TRBV9 and J usage is TRBJ2-7, with D perhaps TRBD1 (6 bases). The specimen was lung tumor tissue, collected at surgery. CDR3 sequence: CASTARIGGWAEQYF. CDR3 sequence (DNA): TGTGCCAGCACCGCCCGGATTGGGGGCTGGGCCGAGCAGTACTTC. The variable domain in full, with the rest retrieved from reference TRBV9 and TRBJ2-7, is DSGVTQTPKHLITATGQRVTLRCSPRSGDLSVYWYQQSLDQGLQFLIQYYNGEERAKGNILERFSAQQFPDLHSELNLSSLELGDSALYFCASTARIGGWAEQYFGPGTRLTVT.